This TCR beta chain appears in the sequencing data of a study of blood T cell repertoires in COVID-19. Study overall: Whether acute or convalescent, the COVID-19 samples came from the United States, Italy and Spain. The analysed material was cDNA or gDNA that came from T cells, B-cell-depleted T cells, or PBMCs.

This CDR3 is 14 amino acids long. CDR1 is SEHNR and CDR2 is FQNEAQ in the germline V gene (reference sequence). V shed 5 bases and J 5 bases; nucleotides not matched to a gene: 7. Original methodology: Scientists estimated how many nucleated cells there were by amplifying reference gene primers. Profiling relied on immunoSEQ multiplex PCR, and the TCRdb table lists in-frame clones only, not all of them. The V and J calls and clone size come from that table; D and trimming were worked out from the DNA. Of 65,000 to 80,000 clones in the sample, 91% were seen once. The specimen sequenced was peripheral blood. This clonotype originated in a human donor in a cohort sampled during active COVID-19. The rearrangement joins TRBV7-9 to TRBJ2-7; TRBD1 matches at 9 bases. The CDR3 loop reads CASSKTGGRDEQYF. CDR3 DNA sequence: TGTGCCAGCAGCAAGACAGGGGGTCGGGACGAGCAGTACTTC.